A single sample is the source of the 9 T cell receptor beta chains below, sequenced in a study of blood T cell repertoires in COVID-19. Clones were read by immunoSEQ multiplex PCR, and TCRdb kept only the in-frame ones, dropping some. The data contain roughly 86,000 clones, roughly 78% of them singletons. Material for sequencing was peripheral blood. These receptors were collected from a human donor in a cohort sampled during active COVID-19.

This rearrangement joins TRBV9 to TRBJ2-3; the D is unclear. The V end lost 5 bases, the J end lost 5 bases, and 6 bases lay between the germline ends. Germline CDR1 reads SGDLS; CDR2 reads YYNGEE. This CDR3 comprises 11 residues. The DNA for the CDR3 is TGTGCCAGCAGTTACAAAGATACGCAGTATTTT. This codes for CASSYKDTQYF.

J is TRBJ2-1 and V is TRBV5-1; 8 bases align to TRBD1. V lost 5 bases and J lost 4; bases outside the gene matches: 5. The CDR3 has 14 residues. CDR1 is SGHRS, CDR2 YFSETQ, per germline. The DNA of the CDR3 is TGCGCCAGCAGAATCGGGACAGGTTACAATGAGCAGTTCTTC. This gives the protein CASRIGTGYNEQFF.

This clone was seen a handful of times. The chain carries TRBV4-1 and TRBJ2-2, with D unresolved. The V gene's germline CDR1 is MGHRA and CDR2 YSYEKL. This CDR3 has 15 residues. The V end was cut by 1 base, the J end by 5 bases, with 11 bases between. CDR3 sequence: CASSQALQLTGELFF. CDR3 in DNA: TGCGCCAGCAGCCAAGCATTACAGCTTACCGGGGAGCTGTTTTTT.

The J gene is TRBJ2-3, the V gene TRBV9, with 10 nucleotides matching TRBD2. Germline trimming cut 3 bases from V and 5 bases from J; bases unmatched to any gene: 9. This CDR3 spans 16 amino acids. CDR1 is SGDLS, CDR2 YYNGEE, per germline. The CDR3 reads CASSGPQRGGQDTQYF. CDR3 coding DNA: TGTGCCAGCAGCGGGCCCCAGCGGGGGGGCCAAGATACGCAGTATTTT. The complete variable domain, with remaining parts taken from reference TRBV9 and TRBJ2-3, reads DSGVTQTPKHLITATGQRVTLRCSPRSGDLSVYWYQQSLDQGLQFLIQYYNGEERAKGNILERFSAQQFPDLHSELNLSSLELGDSALYFCASSGPQRGGQDTQYFGPGTRLTVL.

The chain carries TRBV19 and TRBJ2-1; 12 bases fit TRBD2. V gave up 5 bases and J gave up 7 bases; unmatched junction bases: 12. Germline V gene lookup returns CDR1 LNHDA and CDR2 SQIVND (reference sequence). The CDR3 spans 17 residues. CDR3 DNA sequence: TGTGCCAGTAGTTCCTTAGGACTAGCGGGGAGGACAAATGAGCAGTTCTTC. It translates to CASSSLGLAGRTNEQFF.

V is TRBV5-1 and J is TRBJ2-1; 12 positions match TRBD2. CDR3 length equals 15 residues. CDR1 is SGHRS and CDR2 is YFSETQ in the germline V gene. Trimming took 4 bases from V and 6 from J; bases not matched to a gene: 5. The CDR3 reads CASSLAGGLSNEQFF. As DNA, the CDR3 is TGCGCCAGCAGCCTAGCGGGGGGGCTCTCCAATGAGCAGTTCTTC.

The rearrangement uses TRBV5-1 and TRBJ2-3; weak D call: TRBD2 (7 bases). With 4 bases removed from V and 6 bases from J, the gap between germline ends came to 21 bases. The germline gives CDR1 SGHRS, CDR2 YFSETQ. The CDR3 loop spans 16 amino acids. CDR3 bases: TGCGCCAGCAGCCGGGGGGCAGGGGAGGGGTTGGATACGCAGTATTTT. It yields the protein CASSRGAGEGLDTQYF. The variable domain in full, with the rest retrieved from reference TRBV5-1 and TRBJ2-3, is KAGVTQTPRYLIKTRGQQVTLSCSPISGHRSVSWYQQTPGQGLQFLFEYFSETQRNKGNFPGRFSGRQFSNSRSEMNVSTLELGDSALYLCASSRGAGEGLDTQYFGPGTRLTVL.

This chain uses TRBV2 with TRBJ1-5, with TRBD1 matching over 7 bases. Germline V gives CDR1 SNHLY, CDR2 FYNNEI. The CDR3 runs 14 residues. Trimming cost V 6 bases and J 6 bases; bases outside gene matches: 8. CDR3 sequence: CASRSNRGGQPQHF. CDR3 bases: TGTGCCAGCAGGTCCAACAGGGGTGGTCAGCCCCAGCATTTT.

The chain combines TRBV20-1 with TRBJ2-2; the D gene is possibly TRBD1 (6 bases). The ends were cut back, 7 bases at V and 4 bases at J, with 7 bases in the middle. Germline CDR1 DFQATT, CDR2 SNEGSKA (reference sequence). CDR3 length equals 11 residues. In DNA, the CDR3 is TGCAGTGGACAGGTCACCGGGGAGCTGTTTTTT. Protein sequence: CSGQVTGELFF.